Presented here are 28 T cell receptor beta chains from one specimen sequenced in a study of blood T cell repertoires in COVID-19. Assay used: immunoSEQ multiplex PCR; TCRdb lists only in-frame clones, some missing. The data hold some 290,000 clones, with about 90% observed a single time. Sequences were obtained from peripheral blood. All receptors come from a woman under 40 with COVID-19, enrolled during active disease.

The CDR3 nucleotides read TGTGCCAGCAGTTACGGAACCAACAGTAATTCACCCCTCCACTTT. Translated, it gives CASSYGTNSNSPLHF. The rearrangement uses TRBV6-5 and TRBJ1-6; D is unclear. The germline V and J ends were trimmed by 2 bases and 6 bases, with 11 bases remaining between them. Germline values: CDR1 MNHEY, CDR2 SVGAGI. The CDR3 is 15 residues long.

The chain carries TRBV7-2 and TRBJ2-1, with D possibly TRBD2 on 6 matching bases. Germline loops: CDR1 SGHTA, CDR2 FQGNSA. V lost 4 bases and J 8 bases, leaving 9 bases between the germline ends. The CDR3 sequence is 12 residues long. CDR3 coding DNA: TGTGCCAGCAGCTATGGGGGGTATGAGCAGTTCTTC. Residues: CASSYGGYEQFF.

The chain carries TRBV19 and TRBJ1-5; TRBD1 agrees at 8 bases. CDR1 LNHDA and CDR2 SQIVND come from the germline V gene (reference sequence). The CDR3 sequence is 16 residues long. V shed 4 bases, J shed 6 bases, and the junction held 11 bases outside the gene matches. CDR3 sequence: CASSKQGGEAVQPQHF. Here the CDR3 DNA reads TGTGCCAGTAGTAAACAGGGGGGAGAAGCCGTTCAGCCCCAGCATTTT.

This sequence joins TRBV20-1 and TRBJ1-2, with a tentative D call TRBD1 (5 bases). The CDR3 contains 11 residues. V lost 1 base and J lost 8, with 8 bases in between. CDR1 is DFQATT, CDR2 SNEGSKA, per germline (reference sequence). Here the CDR3 DNA reads TGCAGTGCTAGAGGGGGGGAGGGCTACACCTTC. Translating gives CSARGGEGYTF.

This chain uses TRBV24-1 with TRBJ2-1; 13 nucleotides agree with TRBD2. Germline V gene sequence: CDR1 KGHDR, CDR2 SFDVKD. J gave up 6 bases and V 3 bases, and 7 bases lay outside the gene matches. This CDR3 is 17 amino acids long. As DNA, the CDR3 is TGTGCCACCAGTGATCCGGGGACTAGCGGGGTCCCCAATGAGCAGTTCTTC. Its protein product is CATSDPGTSGVPNEQFF.

The genes are TRBV13 and TRBJ2-4, with unresolved D. Deletions cut 5 bases from V and 1 base from J, with 9 bases between. This CDR3 is built from 14 residues. Germline V lookup: CDR1 PRHDT, CDR2 FYEKMQ (reference sequence). The CDR3 coding sequence is TGTGCCAGCAGCCCAGAGAGGGCCAAAAACATTCAGTACTTC. Translation gives CASSPERAKNIQYF.

The chain couples TRBV7-7 to TRBJ2-1; tentative D call: TRBD1 (5 bases). CDR3 length: 14 residues. V was shortened by 7 bases and J by 7 bases, with 17 bases between the two germline ends. The germline CDR1 and CDR2 sequences are SSHAT and FNYEAQ (reference sequence). Written as DNA, the CDR3 is TGTGCCAGCACTACTACCAGGGTAGGAAATGAGCAGTTCTTC. Translating it yields CASTTTRVGNEQFF.

The chain links TRBV5-6 to TRBJ2-3; 11 bases fit TRBD1. V shed 2 bases, J shed 6 bases, and the junction held 5 bases outside the gene matches. The CDR3 loop spans 15 amino acids. Germline-derived CDR1 and CDR2 are SGHDT and YYEEEE. CDR3 bases: TGTGCCAGCAGCTTTGGACAGGGGGCTTGGGATACGCAGTATTTT. It yields the protein CASSFGQGAWDTQYF.

The chain employs TRBV2 and TRBJ2-7; D may be TRBD1 (7 bases). The V gene lost 11 bases and the J gene lost 3 bases, with 17 bases spanning the gap. The CDR3 has 13 residues. Per germline, CDR1 SNHLY and CDR2 FYNNEI. The CDR3 DNA reads as TGTGCCGGGGGGACAGAAACCTTCTACGAGCAGTACTTC. Protein product: CAGGTETFYEQYF.

This clone was recorded at least ten times. This chain links TRBV2 with TRBJ1-6; unclear D gene. The CDR3 contains 15 residues. Trimming left V 6 bases short and J 6 bases short, with 15 bases between. Germline assignment: CDR1 SNHLY and CDR2 FYNNEI. The CDR3 DNA reads as TGTGCCAGCAGCCCCGAACAGCGGCCTAATTCACCCCTCCACTTT. This sequence encodes CASSPEQRPNSPLHF.

The chain joins TRBV19 to TRBJ2-7; 7 nucleotides match TRBD1. Unmatched junction bases numbered 5, after V lost 6 bases and J lost 3 bases. This CDR3 has 13 residues. Germline CDR1 is LNHDA and CDR2 is SQIVND (reference sequence). CDR3 coding DNA: TGTGCCAGTAGCAACCGACAGGGCTACGAGCAGTACTTC. This codes for CASSNRQGYEQYF.

The rearrangement uses TRBV12-3 or TRBV12-4 and TRBJ1-1, with TRBD1 identical over 7 bases. J gave up 1 base and V 6 bases, and 2 bases lay outside the gene matches. The CDR3 is made up of 13 amino acids. CDR3 in amino acids: CASRDRPNTEAFF. The CDR3 bases are TGTGCCAGCAGGGACAGGCCGAACACTGAAGCTTTCTTT.

This rearrangement joins TRBV4-1 to TRBJ2-3; TRBD2 is a possible D gene (5 bases). V dropped 0 bases and J dropped 3 bases, with 13 bases sitting between them. This CDR3 is built from 16 residues. Germline V gene lookup returns CDR1 MGHRA and CDR2 YSYEKL. The CDR3 protein is CASSQDERGLTDTQYF. The CDR3 coding sequence is TGCGCCAGCAGCCAAGACGAGCGAGGACTTACAGATACGCAGTATTTT.

This clone has just a few counts. The chain links TRBV7-6 to TRBJ1-2, with D possibly matching TRBD1 (5 bases). The length of the CDR3 is 15 residues. The ends were cut back, 1 base at V and 7 bases at J, with 16 bases in the middle. Germline CDR1 reads SGHVS; CDR2 reads FNYEAQ. CDR3 DNA: TGTGCCAGCAGCTTAGAAGCGGGCCAGGGCTCTGGCTACACCTTC. Residues: CASSLEAGQGSGYTF. Full variable domain (missing parts from reference TRBV7-6 and TRBJ1-2): GAGVSQSPRYKVTKRGQDVALRCDPISGHVSLYWYRQALGQGPEFLTYFNYEAQQDKSGLPNDRFSAERPEGSISTLTIQRTEQRDSAMYRCASSLEAGQGSGYTFGSGTRLTVV.

The J gene is TRBJ2-3, the V gene TRBV7-9; weak D call: TRBD2 (5 bases). The V and J ends lost 5 bases and 4 bases respectively, with 13 bases between them. This CDR3 region has 14 residues. CDR1 and CDR2 from the germline V gene are SEHNR and FQNEAQ (reference sequence). CDR3 DNA: TGTGCCAGCAGCCGACTATTCGGGGCAGATACGCAGTATTTT. It is translated as CASSRLFGADTQYF.

The chain combines TRBV6-6 with TRBJ2-1; 10 bases are shared with TRBD2. Germline lookup yields CDR1 MNHNY and CDR2 SVGAGI (reference sequence). V lost 6 bases and J lost 7; bases outside the gene matches: 3. The CDR3 has 13 residues. The CDR3 loop reads CASRASGGNEQFF. The CDR3 region has the DNA TGTGCCAGCAGGGCTAGCGGGGGTAATGAGCAGTTCTTC.

In nucleotides, the CDR3 is TGTGCCAGCAGTTCCCCGCGGGGTCATTTCACAGATACGCAGTATTTT. It specifies CASSSPRGHFTDTQYF. This chain uses TRBV27 with TRBJ2-3; tentative D call: TRBD2 (6 bases). Trimming removed 4 bases at V and 2 bases at J, with 16 bases between. This CDR3 comprises 16 residues. Germline V gives CDR1 MNHEY, CDR2 SMNVEV (reference sequence).

The chain is built from TRBV28 and TRBJ1-1, with no clear D. This CDR3 is built from 12 residues. V lost 8 bases and J lost 0, with 7 bases in between. Germline V gene lookup returns CDR1 MDHEN and CDR2 SYDVKM. The CDR3 protein is CASQDMNTEAFF. The CDR3 DNA sequence: TGTGCCAGCCAAGACATGAACACTGAAGCTTTCTTT.

J is TRBJ2-1 and V is TRBV3-1 (or the pseudogene TRBV3-2), with 9 bases identical to TRBD2. With 6 bases clipped from V and 7 bases from J, the junction kept 16 bases outside the gene matches. Germline CDR1 is LGHDT and CDR2 is YNNKEL (reference sequence). There are 17 residues in the CDR3. The CDR3 spells CASRAAASGGYMNEQFF. In nucleotides, the CDR3 is TGTGCCAGCAGGGCGGCTGCAAGCGGGGGGTACATGAATGAGCAGTTCTTC.

The chain employs TRBV28 and TRBJ1-2; a weak D match, TRBD1 (6 bases). This CDR3 has 14 residues. Germline values: CDR1 MDHEN, CDR2 SYDVKM. Deletions cut 8 bases from V and 8 bases from J, with 21 bases between. The CDR3 is CASGPERGSAGYTF. In DNA, the CDR3 is TGTGCCAGCGGACCTGAAAGGGGGTCAGCAGGCTACACCTTC.

The chain has TRBV4-1 and TRBJ2-7, with D possibly being TRBD1 (6 bases). The CDR3 sequence is 14 residues long. Germline CDR1 is MGHRA and CDR2 is YSYEKL. The ends were cut back, 4 bases at V and 1 base at J, with 11 bases in the middle. The CDR3 here is CASSLNGQSYEQYF. CDR3 sequence (DNA): TGCGCCAGCAGCCTAAACGGACAGTCCTACGAGCAGTACTTC.

There are many counts of this clone. The chain recombines TRBV11-3 with TRBJ1-1; 10 bases are shared with TRBD1. This CDR3 has 12 residues. Germline V gene sequence: CDR1 SGHNT, CDR2 YENEEA. Trimming took 4 bases from V and 10 from J; bases not matched to a gene: 3. CDR3 bases: TGTGCCAGCAGCTGGACAGGGGGGCGAGCTTTCTTT. Protein product: CASSWTGGRAFF.

This clone was detected only once. This chain joins TRBV7-2 and TRBJ1-4; the D gene is possibly TRBD1 (6 bases). The CDR3 is 16 residues long. Trimming took off 1 base at V and 7 bases at J, with 16 bases between the two ends. Germline lookup yields CDR1 SGHTA and CDR2 FQGNSA. DNA for the CDR3: TGTGCCAGCAGCTTAGGCCCTACAGGGCTTGGTGAAAAACTGTTTTTT. It is translated as CASSLGPTGLGEKLFF.

The V call is TRBV7-6, the J call TRBJ2-7, with 9 bases fitting TRBD2. CDR1 and CDR2 from the germline V gene are SGHVS and FNYEAQ. CDR3 size: 14 residues. The ends lost 5 bases at V and 2 bases at J; junction bases unmatched: 4. The CDR3 loop reads CASSPQRGAYEQYF. CDR3 bases: TGTGCCAGCAGCCCCCAGCGGGGGGCCTACGAGCAGTACTTC.

The rearrangement uses TRBV2 and TRBJ2-1; 8 positions match TRBD2. V gave up 8 bases and J gave up 7 bases; unmatched junction bases: 10. The CDR3 contains 14 residues. CDR1 SNHLY and CDR2 FYNNEI come from the germline V gene. In DNA form, the CDR3 reads TGTGCCAGCCTACCCCGGGGGGGGTGGAATGAGCAGTTCTTC. Translation: CASLPRGGWNEQFF.

The V and J genes are TRBV10-1 and TRBJ2-1; TRBD2 might be the D (6 bases). Trimming cost V 6 bases and J 6 bases, with 18 bases left between them. The germline CDR1 and CDR2 sequences are WNHNN and SYGVQD (reference sequence). The length of the CDR3 is 15 residues. The CDR3: CASSAGLSPLNEQFF. CDR3 sequence (DNA): TGCGCCAGCAGCGCGGGACTCTCCCCCCTCAATGAGCAGTTCTTC.

This rearrangement joins TRBV6-5 to TRBJ1-2; TRBD1 matches at 8 bases. CDR1 and CDR2 from the germline V gene are MNHEY and SVGAGI. The CDR3 length is 14 residues. V lost 6 bases to trimming and J lost 5 bases; unmatched junction nucleotides: 8. CDR3 loop: CASSGTGGNYGYTF. CDR3 DNA sequence: TGTGCCAGCAGCGGAACAGGGGGAAATTATGGCTACACCTTC.

This clone appeared a few times. The rearrangement links TRBV10-3 to TRBJ1-2; D call uncertain. The CDR3 has 15 amino acids. Trimming pared 3 bases from V and 4 bases from J, leaving 15 bases between. CDR1 and CDR2 from the germline V gene are ENHRY and SYGVKD. CDR3 loop: CAISEGVSAFYGYTF. The CDR3 DNA sequence: TGTGCCATCAGTGAAGGAGTATCCGCCTTCTATGGCTACACCTTC.